This T cell receptor (beta chain) was captured by sequencing in a study of cytomegalovirus exposure and HLA in healthy donors. As to this clone: The antigen is not known.

Here immunoSEQ multiplex PCR was the method, and the copy in TCRdb shows in-frame clones only, minus some. The sample carries 200,000 to 300,000 clones, roughly 87% recorded once. Germline CDR1 reads MDHEN; CDR2 reads SYDVKM. The CDR3 contains 14 residues. Germline trimming cut 5 bases from V and 9 bases from J; bases unmatched to any gene: 7. Regarding the study as a whole: Through in vitro validation, a few CMV-associated chains were shown to be specific for CMV antigens. Listed as cytomegalovirus-associated were 164 TCR beta chains. Whilst most TCR sequences proved rare, a subset of public TCRs occurred across many donors. According to reports, the classifier identified cytomegalovirus status with high specificity and sensitivity.

The rearrangement uses TRBV28 and TRBJ2-1; the match to TRBD1 covers 10 bases. This sequence was found in a young man in good health and CMV-seropositive. Sequencing used PBMCs. This CDR3 is CASSPDRGSVEQFF. The CDR3 nucleotides are TGTGCCAGCAGTCCGGACAGGGGGTCCGTTGAGCAGTTCTTC.